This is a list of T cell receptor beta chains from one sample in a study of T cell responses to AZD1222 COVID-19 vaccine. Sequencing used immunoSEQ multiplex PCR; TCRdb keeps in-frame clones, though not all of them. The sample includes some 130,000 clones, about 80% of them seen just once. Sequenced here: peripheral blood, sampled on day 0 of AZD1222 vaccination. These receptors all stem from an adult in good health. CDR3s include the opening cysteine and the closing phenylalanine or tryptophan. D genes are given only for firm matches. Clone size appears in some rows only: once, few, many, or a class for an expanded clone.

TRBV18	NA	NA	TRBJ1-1	TGTGCCAGCTCAGCCGGACAGACCTTGAACACTGAAGCTTTCTTT	CASSAGQTLNTEAFF
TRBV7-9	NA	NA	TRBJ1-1	TGTGCCAGCAGCTCGAGGGCCGGGACAGAAGCTTTCTTT	CASSSRAGTEAFF
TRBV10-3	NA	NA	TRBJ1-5	TGTGCCATCAGTGAGTCGGGGACCGGGAATCAGCCCCAGCATTTT	CAISESGTGNQPQHF
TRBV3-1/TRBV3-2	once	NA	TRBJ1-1	TGTGCCAGCAGCCGGTTTAAAGAAGCTTTCTTT	CASSRFKEAFF
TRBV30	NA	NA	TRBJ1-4	TGTGCCTGGAGTCGTGGACAGTATAATGAAAAACTGTTTTTT	CAWSRGQYNEKLFF
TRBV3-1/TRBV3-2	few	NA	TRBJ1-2	TGTGCCACCCAACAACAGGGAGGGATCTATGGCTACACCTTC	CATQQQGGIYGYTF
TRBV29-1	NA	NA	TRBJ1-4	TGCAGCGTGGGGGCCGGAGGGGTTAATGAAAAACTGTTTTTT	CSVGAGGVNEKLFF
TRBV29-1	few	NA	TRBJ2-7	TGCAGCGTTGTGGGGGGGGACAGTACGTACGAGCAGTACTTC	CSVVGGDSTYEQYF
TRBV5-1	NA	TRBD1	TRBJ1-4	TGCGCCAGCAGCTCCGGACAGGGGGGGAGTGAAAAACTGTTTTTT	CASSSGQGGSEKLFF
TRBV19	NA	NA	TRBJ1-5	TGTGCCAGTAGTCTAGACGGGGAAGAGCCCCAGCATTTT	CASSLDGEEPQHF
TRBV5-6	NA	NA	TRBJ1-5	TGTGCCAGCAGCTTGTCAGGACCAAATCAGCCCCAGCATTTT	CASSLSGPNQPQHF
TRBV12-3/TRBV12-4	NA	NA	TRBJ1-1	TGTGCCAGCAGTTTTGGAGGGGGCACTGAAGCTTTCTTT	CASSFGGGTEAFF
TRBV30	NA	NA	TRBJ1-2	TGTGCCTGGAGTAGACAGTCCTATGGCTACACCTTC	CAWSRQSYGYTF
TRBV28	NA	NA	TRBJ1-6	TGTGCCAGCAGTTTACCGAAATTCTCACCCCTCCACTTT	CASSLPKFSPLHF
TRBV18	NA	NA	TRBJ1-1	TGTGCCAGCTCACCACCGCAAGGACCAAACACTGAAGCTTTCTTT	CASSPPQGPNTEAFF
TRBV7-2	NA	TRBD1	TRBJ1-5	TGTGCCAGCAGCTTAGACAGGGGAGGCAATCAGCCCCAGCATTTT	CASSLDRGGNQPQHF
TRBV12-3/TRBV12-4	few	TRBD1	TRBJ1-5	TGTGCCAGCAGTTTGCGGCAGGGGGGGCCCCAGCATTTT	CASSLRQGGPQHF
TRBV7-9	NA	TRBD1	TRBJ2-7	TGTGCCAGCAGCTCGACAAGGACAGGGGTTTCCTACGAGCAGTACTTC	CASSSTRTGVSYEQYF
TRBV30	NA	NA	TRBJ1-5	TGTGCCTGGAGTGCCGGGGCGGGATCAACGAGCAATCAGCCCCAGCATTTT	CAWSAGAGSTSNQPQHF
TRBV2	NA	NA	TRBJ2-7	TGTGCCAGCAAGGGCAGGGTCCACGAGCAGTACTTC	CASKGRVHEQYF
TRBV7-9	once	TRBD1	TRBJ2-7	TGTGCCAGCAGCGCCCCCGACAGGGGGACCTACGAGCAGTACTTC	CASSAPDRGTYEQYF
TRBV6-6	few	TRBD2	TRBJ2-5	TGTGCCAGCAGTTACTCTAGCGGGGGGGGTAAAGAGACCCAGTACTTC	CASSYSSGGGKETQYF
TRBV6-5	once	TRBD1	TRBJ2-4	TGTACCAGCAGACAGGGGGCCAAAAACATTCAGTACTTC	CTSRQGAKNIQYF
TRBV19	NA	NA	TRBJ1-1	TGTGCCAGTAGGAGACAGGCAAACACTGAAGCTTTCTTT	CASRRQANTEAFF
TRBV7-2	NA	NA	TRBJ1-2	TGTGCCAGCAGCTTTGAGGGTTGGTATGGCTACACCTTC	CASSFEGWYGYTF
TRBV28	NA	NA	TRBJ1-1	TGTGCCAGCATCCCCCCGGCGGGGGCCCGAGGGAACACTGAAGCTTTCTTT	CASIPPAGARGNTEAFF
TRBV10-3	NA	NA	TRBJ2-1	TGTGCCATCAGTGAAAGGGGGGGGAATGAGCAGTTCTTC	CAISERGGNEQFF
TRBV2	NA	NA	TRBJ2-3	TGTGCCAGCAGTGAACGGCGGGGAGAATTAGATACGCAGTATTTT	CASSERRGELDTQYF
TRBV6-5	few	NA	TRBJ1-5	TGTGCCAGCAGCCTGAACATAAATCAGCCCCAGCATTTT	CASSLNINQPQHF
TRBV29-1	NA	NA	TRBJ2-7	TGCAGCGTTGAAGAAAGGAACGGCGGCTCCTACGAGCAGTACTTC	CSVEERNGGSYEQYF
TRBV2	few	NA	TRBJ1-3	TGTGCCAGCAGTGAACAGACGAGCTCTGGAAACACCATATATTTT	CASSEQTSSGNTIYF
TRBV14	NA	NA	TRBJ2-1	TGTGCCAGCAGCCAAGGCGCCAGTTTGCAAGGTGAGCAGTTCTTC	CASSQGASLQGEQFF
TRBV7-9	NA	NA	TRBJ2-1	TGTGCCAGCAGCTTGGGCGGGCCCTCCTACAATGAGCAGTTCTTC	CASSLGGPSYNEQFF
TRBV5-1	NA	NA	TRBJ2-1	TGCGCCAGCAGTTTAGGGGGGAGCTCCTACAATGAGCAGTTCTTC	CASSLGGSSYNEQFF
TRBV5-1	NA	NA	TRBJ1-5	TGCGCCAGCAGCCCTACAGGGATCGGCGGCCAGCCCCAGCATTTT	CASSPTGIGGQPQHF
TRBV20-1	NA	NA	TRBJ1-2	TGCAGTGCTAGTTGGGGCTATGGCTACACCTTC	CSASWGYGYTF
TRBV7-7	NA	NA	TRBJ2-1	TGTGCTAGCAGCCCAGACACCTTCTCCTACAATGAGCAGTTCTTC	CASSPDTFSYNEQFF
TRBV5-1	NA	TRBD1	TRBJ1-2	TGCGCCAGCAGCTTGGACCCGACAGGGGATATGCGTGGCTACACCTTC	CASSLDPTGDMRGYTF
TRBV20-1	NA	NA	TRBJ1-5	TGCAGTGCTAGTCTGGGGGTGGCGGATCAGCCCCAGCATTTT	CSASLGVADQPQHF
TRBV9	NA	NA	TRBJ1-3	TGTGCCAGCAGCGTAGGGTGGCAGGGAAGAAACACCATATATTTT	CASSVGWQGRNTIYF
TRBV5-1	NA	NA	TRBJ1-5	TGCGCCAGCAGCTTGGACGGAACGGTTAATCAGCCCCAGCATTTT	CASSLDGTVNQPQHF
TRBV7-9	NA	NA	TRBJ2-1	TGTGCCAGCAGCTTAGGGGATTTGGGGATCTTC	CASSLGDLGIF
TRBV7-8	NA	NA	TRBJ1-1	TGTGCCAGCAGCTTAGGCACTGAAGCTTTCTTT	CASSLGTEAFF
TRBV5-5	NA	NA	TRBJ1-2	TGTGCCAGCAGCTGGAGCTCGAGTAACTATGGCTACACCTTC	CASSWSSSNYGYTF
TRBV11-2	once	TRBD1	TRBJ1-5	TGTGCCAGCAGCTTAGTAGCCGGGACAGGGGTGCATCAGCCCCAGCATTTT	CASSLVAGTGVHQPQHF
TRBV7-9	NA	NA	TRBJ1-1	TGTGCCAGCAGCTTAGGTACGGGTGTGCTGTCAGGTGAAGCTTTCTTT	CASSLGTGVLSGEAFF
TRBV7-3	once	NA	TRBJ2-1	TGTGCCAGCAGCTTAAATGTGGGAACCTTATTCTTC	CASSLNVGTLFF
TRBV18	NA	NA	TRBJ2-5	TGTGCCAGCTCACCACTCCCGGAGACCCAGTACTTC	CASSPLPETQYF
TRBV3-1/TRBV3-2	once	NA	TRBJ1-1	TGTGCCAGCAGCCAAGTAGGCCCGAGGACTGAAGCTTTCTTT	CASSQVGPRTEAFF